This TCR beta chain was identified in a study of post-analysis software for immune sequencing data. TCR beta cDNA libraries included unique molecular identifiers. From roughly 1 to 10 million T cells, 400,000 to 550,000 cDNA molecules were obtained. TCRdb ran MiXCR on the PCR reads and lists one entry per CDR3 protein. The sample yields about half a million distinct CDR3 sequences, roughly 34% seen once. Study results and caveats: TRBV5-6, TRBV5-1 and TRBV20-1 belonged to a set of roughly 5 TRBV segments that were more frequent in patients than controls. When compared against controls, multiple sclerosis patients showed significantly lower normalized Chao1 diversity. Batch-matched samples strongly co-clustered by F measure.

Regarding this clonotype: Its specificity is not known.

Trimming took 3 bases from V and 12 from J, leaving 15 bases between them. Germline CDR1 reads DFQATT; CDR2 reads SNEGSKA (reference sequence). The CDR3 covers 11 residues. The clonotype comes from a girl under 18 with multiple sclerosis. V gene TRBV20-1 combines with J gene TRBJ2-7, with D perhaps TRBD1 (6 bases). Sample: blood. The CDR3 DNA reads TGCAGTGCTAGCGTGCAGGGGTCCGTGTACTTC. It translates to CSASVQGSVYF.